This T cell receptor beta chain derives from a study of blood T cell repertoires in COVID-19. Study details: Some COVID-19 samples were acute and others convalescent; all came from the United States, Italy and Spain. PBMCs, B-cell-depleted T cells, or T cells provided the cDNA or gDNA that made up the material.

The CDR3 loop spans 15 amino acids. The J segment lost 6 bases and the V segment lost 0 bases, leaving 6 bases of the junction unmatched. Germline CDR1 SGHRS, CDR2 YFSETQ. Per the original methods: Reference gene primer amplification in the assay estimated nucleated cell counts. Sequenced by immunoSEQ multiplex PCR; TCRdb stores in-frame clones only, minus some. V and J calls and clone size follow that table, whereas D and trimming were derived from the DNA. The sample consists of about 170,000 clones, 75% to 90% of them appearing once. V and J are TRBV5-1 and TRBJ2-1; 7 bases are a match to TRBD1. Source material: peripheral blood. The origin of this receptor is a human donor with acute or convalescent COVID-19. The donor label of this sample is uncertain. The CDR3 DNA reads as TGCGCCAGCAGCTTGGTCCAGGGGGTGATCAATGAGCAGTTCTTC. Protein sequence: CASSLVQGVINEQFF.